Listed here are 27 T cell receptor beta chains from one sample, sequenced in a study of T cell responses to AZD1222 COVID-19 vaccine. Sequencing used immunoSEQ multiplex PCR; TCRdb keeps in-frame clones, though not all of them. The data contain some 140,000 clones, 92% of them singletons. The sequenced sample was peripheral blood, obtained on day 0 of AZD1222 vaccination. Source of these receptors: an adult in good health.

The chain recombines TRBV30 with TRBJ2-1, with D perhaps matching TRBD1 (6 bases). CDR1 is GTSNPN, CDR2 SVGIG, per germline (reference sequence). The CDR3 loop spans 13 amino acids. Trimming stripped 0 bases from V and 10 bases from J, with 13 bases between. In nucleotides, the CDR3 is TGTGCCTGGAGTGTAGGGGGATCTAGCGAGCAGTTCTTC. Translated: CAWSVGGSSEQFF.

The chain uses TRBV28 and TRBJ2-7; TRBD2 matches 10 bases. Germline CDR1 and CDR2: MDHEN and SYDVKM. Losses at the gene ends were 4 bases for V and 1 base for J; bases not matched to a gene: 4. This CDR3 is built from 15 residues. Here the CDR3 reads CASSSSGSRSYEQYF. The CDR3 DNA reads TGTGCCAGCAGTTCTAGCGGGAGTAGGTCCTACGAGCAGTACTTC.

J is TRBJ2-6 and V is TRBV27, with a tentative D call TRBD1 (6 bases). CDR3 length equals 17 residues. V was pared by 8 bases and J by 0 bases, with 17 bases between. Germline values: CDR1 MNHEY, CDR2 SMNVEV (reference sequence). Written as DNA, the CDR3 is TGTGCCAGCGCCCGTGACAGGACCTTCTCTGGGGCCAACGTCCTGACTTTC. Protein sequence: CASARDRTFSGANVLTF.

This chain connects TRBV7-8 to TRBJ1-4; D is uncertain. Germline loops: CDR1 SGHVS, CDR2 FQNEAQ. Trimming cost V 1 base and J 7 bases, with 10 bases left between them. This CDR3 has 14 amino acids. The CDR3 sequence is CASSLGGMSEKLFF. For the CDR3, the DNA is TGTGCCAGCAGCTTAGGAGGGATGAGTGAAAAACTGTTTTTT.

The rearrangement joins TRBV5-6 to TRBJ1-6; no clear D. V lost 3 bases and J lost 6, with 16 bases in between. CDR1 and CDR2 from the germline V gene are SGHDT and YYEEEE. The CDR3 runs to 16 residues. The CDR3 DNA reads TGTGCCAGCAGCTGGAATTGGGTGGGTCCTAATTCACCCCTCCACTTT. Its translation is CASSWNWVGPNSPLHF.

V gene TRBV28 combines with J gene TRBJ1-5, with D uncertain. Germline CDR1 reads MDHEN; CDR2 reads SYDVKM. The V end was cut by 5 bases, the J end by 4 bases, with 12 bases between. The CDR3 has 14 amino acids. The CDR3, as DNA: TGTGCCAGCAGTCGTCCCCAGGTTAATCAGCCCCAGCATTTT. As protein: CASSRPQVNQPQHF.

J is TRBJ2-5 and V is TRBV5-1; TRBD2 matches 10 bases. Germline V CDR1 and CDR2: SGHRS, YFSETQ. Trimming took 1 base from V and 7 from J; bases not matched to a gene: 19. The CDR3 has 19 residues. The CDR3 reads CASSLPQGRASGSVVTQYF. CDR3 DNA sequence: TGCGCCAGCAGCTTGCCCCAAGGGAGGGCTAGCGGGAGCGTTGTGACCCAGTACTTC.

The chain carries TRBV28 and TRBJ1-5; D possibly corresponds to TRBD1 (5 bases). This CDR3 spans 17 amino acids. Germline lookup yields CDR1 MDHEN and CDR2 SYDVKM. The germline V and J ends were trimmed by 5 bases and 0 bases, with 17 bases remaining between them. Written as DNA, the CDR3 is TGTGCCAGCAGTCGACATCGATGGGGGGATAGCAATCAGCCCCAGCATTTT. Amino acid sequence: CASSRHRWGDSNQPQHF.

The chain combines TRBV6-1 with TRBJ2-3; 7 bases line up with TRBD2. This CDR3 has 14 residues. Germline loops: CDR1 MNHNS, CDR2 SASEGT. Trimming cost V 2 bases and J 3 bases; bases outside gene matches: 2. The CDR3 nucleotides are TGTGCCAGCAGTGAATTTAGCGGGACAGATACGCAGTATTTT. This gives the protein CASSEFSGTDTQYF.

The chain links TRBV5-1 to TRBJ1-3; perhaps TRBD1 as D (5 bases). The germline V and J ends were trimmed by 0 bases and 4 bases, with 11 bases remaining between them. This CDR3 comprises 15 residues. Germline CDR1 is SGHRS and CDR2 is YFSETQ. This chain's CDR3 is CASSLDGAGGNTIYF. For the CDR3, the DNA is TGCGCCAGCAGCTTGGACGGGGCCGGCGGAAACACCATATATTTT.

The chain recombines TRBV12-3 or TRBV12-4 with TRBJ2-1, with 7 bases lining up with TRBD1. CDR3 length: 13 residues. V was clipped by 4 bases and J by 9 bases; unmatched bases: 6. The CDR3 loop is CASSSSGQSEQFF. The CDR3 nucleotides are TGTGCCAGCAGTTCCTCGGGACAGTCTGAGCAGTTCTTC.

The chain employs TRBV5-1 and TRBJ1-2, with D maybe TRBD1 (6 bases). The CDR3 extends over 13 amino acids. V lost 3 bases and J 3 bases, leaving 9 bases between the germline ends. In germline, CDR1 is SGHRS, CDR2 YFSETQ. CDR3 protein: CASSSTGDYGYTF. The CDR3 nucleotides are TGCGCCAGCAGCTCGACAGGTGACTATGGCTACACCTTC.

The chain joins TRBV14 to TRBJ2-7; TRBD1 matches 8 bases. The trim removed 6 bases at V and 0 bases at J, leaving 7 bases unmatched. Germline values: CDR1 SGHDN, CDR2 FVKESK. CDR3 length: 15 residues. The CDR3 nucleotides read TGTGCCAGCAGGACCGGGACAGGTCCCTCCTACGAGCAGTACTTC. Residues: CASRTGTGPSYEQYF.

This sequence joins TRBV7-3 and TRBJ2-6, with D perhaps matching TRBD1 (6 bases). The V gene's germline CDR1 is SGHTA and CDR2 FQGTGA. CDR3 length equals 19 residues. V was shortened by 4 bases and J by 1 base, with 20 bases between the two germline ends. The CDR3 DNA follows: TGTGCCAGCAGCTCGCACCGGGACAAATTAGGGTCTGGGGCCAACGTCCTGACTTTC. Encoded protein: CASSSHRDKLGSGANVLTF.

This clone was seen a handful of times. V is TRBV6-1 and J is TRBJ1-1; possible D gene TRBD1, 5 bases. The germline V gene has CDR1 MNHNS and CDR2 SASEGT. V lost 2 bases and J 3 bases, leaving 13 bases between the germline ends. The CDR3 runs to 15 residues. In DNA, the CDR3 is TGTGCCAGCAGTGAAAACCTCGACAGAGACACTGAAGCTTTCTTT. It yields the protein CASSENLDRDTEAFF.

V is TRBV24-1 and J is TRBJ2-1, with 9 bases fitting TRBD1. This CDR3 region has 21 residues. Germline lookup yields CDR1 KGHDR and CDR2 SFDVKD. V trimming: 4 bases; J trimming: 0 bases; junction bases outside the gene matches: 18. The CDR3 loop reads CATSDAIWTGAFPSSYNEQFF. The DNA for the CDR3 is TGTGCCACCAGTGACGCAATATGGACAGGGGCGTTTCCTAGCTCCTACAATGAGCAGTTCTTC.

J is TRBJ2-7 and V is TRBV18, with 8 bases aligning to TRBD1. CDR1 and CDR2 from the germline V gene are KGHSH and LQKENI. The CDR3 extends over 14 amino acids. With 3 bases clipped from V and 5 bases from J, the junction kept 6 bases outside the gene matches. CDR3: CASSPAGGFDEQYF. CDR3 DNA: TGTGCCAGCTCACCGGCAGGGGGCTTCGACGAGCAGTACTTC.

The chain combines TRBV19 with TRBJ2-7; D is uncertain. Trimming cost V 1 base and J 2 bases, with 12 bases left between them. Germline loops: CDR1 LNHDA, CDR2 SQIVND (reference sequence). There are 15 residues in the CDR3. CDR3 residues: CASSIADEPPYEQYF. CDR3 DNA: TGTGCCAGTAGTATAGCTGACGAGCCCCCCTACGAGCAGTACTTC.

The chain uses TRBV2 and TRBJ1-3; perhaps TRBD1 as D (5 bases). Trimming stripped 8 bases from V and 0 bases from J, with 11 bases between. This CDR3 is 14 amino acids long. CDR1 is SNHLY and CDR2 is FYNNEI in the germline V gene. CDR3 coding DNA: TGTGCCAGCGAGGGGTCGGCCTCTGGAAACACCATATATTTT. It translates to CASEGSASGNTIYF.

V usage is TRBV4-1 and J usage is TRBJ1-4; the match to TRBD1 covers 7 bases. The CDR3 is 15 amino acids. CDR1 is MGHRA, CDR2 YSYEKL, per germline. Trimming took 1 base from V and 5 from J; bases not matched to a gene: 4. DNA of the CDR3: TGCGCCAGCAGCCAAGTAGGGGACAGAAATGAAAAACTGTTTTTT. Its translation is CASSQVGDRNEKLFF.

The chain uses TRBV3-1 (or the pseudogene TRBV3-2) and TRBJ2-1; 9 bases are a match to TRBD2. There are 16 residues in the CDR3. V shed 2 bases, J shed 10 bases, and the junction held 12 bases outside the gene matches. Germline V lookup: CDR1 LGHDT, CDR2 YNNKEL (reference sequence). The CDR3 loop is CASSQLPSGIFKEQFF. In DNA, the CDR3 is TGTGCCAGCAGCCAACTGCCTAGCGGGATTTTCAAGGAGCAGTTCTTC.

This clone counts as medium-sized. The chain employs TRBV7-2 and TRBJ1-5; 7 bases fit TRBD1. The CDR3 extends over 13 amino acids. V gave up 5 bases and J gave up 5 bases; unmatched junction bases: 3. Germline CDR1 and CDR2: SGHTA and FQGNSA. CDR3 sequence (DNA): TGTGCCAGCAGCACCGACAGGGATCAGCCCCAGCATTTT. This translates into CASSTDRDQPQHF.

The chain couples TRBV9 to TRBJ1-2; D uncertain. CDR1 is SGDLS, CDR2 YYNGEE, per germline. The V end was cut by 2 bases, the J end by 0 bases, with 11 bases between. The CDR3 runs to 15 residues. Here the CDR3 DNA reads TGTGCCAGCAGCGTGAGGGCAGGAGCTAACTATGGCTACACCTTC. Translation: CASSVRAGANYGYTF. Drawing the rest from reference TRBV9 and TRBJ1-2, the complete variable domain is DSGVTQTPKHLITATGQRVTLRCSPRSGDLSVYWYQQSLDQGLQFLIQYYNGEERAKGNILERFSAQQFPDLHSELNLSSLELGDSALYFCASSVRAGANYGYTFGSGTRLTVV.

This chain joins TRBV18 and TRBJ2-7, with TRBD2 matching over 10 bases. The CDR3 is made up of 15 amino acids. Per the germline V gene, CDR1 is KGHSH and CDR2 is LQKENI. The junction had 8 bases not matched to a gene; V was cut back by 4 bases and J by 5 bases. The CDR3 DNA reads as TGTGCCAGCTCACAGGCTAGCGGGGGACTCGACGAGCAGTACTTC. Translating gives CASSQASGGLDEQYF. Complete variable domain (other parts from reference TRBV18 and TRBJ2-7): NAGVMQNPRHLVRRRGQEARLRCSPMKGHSHVYWYRQLPEEGLKFMVYLQKENIIDESGMPKERFSAEFPKEGPSILRIQQVVRGDSAAYFCASSQASGGLDEQYFGPGTRLTVT.

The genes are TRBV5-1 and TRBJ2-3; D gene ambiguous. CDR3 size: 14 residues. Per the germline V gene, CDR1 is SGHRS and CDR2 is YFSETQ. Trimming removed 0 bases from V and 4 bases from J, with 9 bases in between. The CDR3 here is CASSLEGRPDTQYF. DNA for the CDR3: TGCGCCAGCAGCTTGGAAGGGCGCCCAGATACGCAGTATTTT. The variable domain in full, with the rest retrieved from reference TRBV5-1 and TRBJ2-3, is KAGVTQTPRYLIKTRGQQVTLSCSPISGHRSVSWYQQTPGQGLQFLFEYFSETQRNKGNFPGRFSGRQFSNSRSEMNVSTLELGDSALYLCASSLEGRPDTQYFGPGTRLTVL.

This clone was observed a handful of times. The CDR3 protein is CASSLASGQVSPLHF. The CDR3 region has the DNA TGTGCCAGCAGCTTGGCCTCAGGGCAGGTGTCACCCCTCCACTTT. The chain links TRBV5-4 to TRBJ1-6; the D gene is possibly TRBD1 (5 bases). This CDR3 is built from 15 residues. The V gene lost 0 bases and the J gene lost 10 bases, with 14 bases spanning the gap. CDR1 is SGHNT, CDR2 YYREEE, per germline (reference sequence).

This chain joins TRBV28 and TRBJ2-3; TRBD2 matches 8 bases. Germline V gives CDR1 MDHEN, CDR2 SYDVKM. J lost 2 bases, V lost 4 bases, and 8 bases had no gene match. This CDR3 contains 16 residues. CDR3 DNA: TGTGCCAGCAGTTGGCCGGGACTAGGGGCCACAGATACGCAGTATTTT. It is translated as CASSWPGLGATDTQYF.